One and the same sample provided the 30 T cell receptor beta chains below, sequenced in a study of blood T cells in healthy people across ages (dated by TCRdb to between 2015 and 2017). To prepare the library, 5' RACE was applied. The run used an Illumina HiSeq 2500. A second PCR of roughly 6 to 12 cycles was performed with a sample-barcoded 5' primer and a J-beta primer mix. The public reads were reprocessed in TCRdb via fastp at Q25 and MiXCR, keeping in-frame beta chains. Rows matching on CDR3 protein sequence are summarized as one entry with the most common DNA and genes. The sample table contains 550,000 to 600,000 distinct CDR3 sequences; only one count was recorded for 27% of them. The ten biggest clones cover 18% of the sample. What was sequenced was blood. The receptors stem from a woman aged 65 to 85 in good health.

This clonotype was recorded a few times. The chain links TRBV7-2 to TRBJ1-1, with D unresolved. Germline V CDR1 and CDR2: SGHTA, FQGNSA. There are 13 residues in the CDR3. V gave up 5 bases and J gave up 3 bases, with 10 bases separating them. CDR3 region: CASSRAADTEAFF. The CDR3 DNA sequence: TGTGCCAGCAGCAGGGCAGCAGACACTGAAGCTTTCTTT.

This chain links TRBV19 with TRBJ2-2; D ambiguous. V was cut by 4 bases and J by 6 bases, with 9 bases left in between. CDR1 and CDR2 from the germline V gene are LNHDA and SQIVND (reference sequence). The CDR3 is made up of 13 amino acids. The CDR3 sequence: CASSSRVPGELFF. CDR3 DNA: TGTGCCAGTAGTAGTCGGGTCCCCGGGGAGCTGTTTTTT.

This rearrangement joins TRBV7-2 to TRBJ2-5; TRBD2 aligns across 11 bases. V trimming: 4 bases; J trimming: 3 bases; junction bases outside the gene matches: 4. There are 15 residues in the CDR3. CDR1 SGHTA and CDR2 FQGNSA come from the germline V gene. CDR3 amino acids: CASSWTSGSEETQYF. In nucleotides, the CDR3 is TGTGCCAGCAGCTGGACTAGCGGGTCAGAAGAGACCCAGTACTTC. Filled out from reference TRBV7-2 and TRBJ2-5, the complete variable domain reads GAGVSQSPSNKVTEKGKDVELRCDPISGHTALYWYRQSLGQGLEFLIYFQGNSAPDKSGLPSDRFSAERTGGSVSTLTIQRTQQEDSAVYLCASSWTSGSEETQYFGPGTRLLVL.

The chain joins TRBV20-1 to TRBJ2-3; D uncertain. V was cut by 7 bases and J by 1 base, with 12 bases left in between. The CDR3 spans 13 residues. The germline gives CDR1 DFQATT, CDR2 SNEGSKA (reference sequence). The CDR3 region is CSVGIPGTDTQYF. The CDR3 DNA follows: TGCAGTGTGGGGATCCCAGGCACAGATACGCAGTATTTT.

A few counts support this clonotype. The rearrangement uses TRBV7-6 and TRBJ1-2, with D tentatively TRBD1 (5 bases). CDR3 length: 15 residues. The germline V gene has CDR1 SGHVS and CDR2 FNYEAQ. V gave up 5 bases and J gave up 3 bases, with 16 bases separating them. The CDR3 nucleotides are TGTGCCAGCAGCCGGCGCCCAGGGACTGACTATGGCTACACCTTC. Translated: CASSRRPGTDYGYTF.

This chain uses TRBV12-3 or TRBV12-4 with TRBJ2-1, with 8 bases identical to TRBD2. CDR3 length: 14 residues. V gave up 3 bases and J gave up 7 bases; unmatched junction bases: 5. CDR3 nucleotide sequence: TGTGCCAGCAGTTTTGGGACTAGGGTGAATGAGCAGTTCTTC. Protein sequence: CASSFGTRVNEQFF.

This clonotype showed up just a few times. The rearrangement joins TRBV9 to TRBJ2-2; the D gene could be TRBD1 or TRBD2 (5 bases each). The V and J ends lost 3 bases and 0 bases respectively, with 18 bases between them. Germline V CDR1 and CDR2: SGDLS, YYNGEE. The CDR3 extends over 18 amino acids. The CDR3, as DNA: TGTGCCAGCAGCGCCTTTGAACCGGGACCATCGAACACCGGGGAGCTGTTTTTT. It specifies CASSAFEPGPSNTGELFF.

This clonotype appeared a few times. The chain links TRBV3-1 to TRBJ1-2; D might be TRBD1 (5 bases). V was pared by 1 base and J by 1 base, with 7 bases between. Germline CDR1 and CDR2: LGHDT and YNNKEL (reference sequence). This CDR3 region has 14 residues. CDR3 sequence reads: CASSQGGGNYGYTF. In DNA form, the CDR3 reads TGTGCCAGCAGCCAAGGTGGGGGTAACTATGGCTACACCTTC.

V and J are TRBV7-9 and TRBJ1-4, with a weak D call TRBD1 (6 bases). The germline V and J ends were trimmed by 5 bases and 0 bases, with 10 bases remaining between them. The germline CDR1 and CDR2 sequences are SEHNR and FQNEAQ (reference sequence). The CDR3 covers 15 residues. CDR3 amino acids: CASSPGQPTNEKLFF. For the CDR3, the DNA is TGTGCCAGCAGCCCAGGACAGCCAACTAATGAAAAACTGTTTTTT.

This clonotype was detected a few times. The V call is TRBV20-1, the J call TRBJ2-1; D not certain. V was cut by 5 bases and J by 4 bases, with 18 bases left in between. The CDR3 has 15 residues. Per the germline V gene, CDR1 is DFQATT and CDR2 is SNEGSKA (reference sequence). CDR3: CSAPRGVLPYNEQFF. DNA of the CDR3: TGCAGTGCTCCCCGAGGAGTGTTGCCTTACAATGAGCAGTTCTTC.

Only a few counts were recorded for this clonotype. The chain has TRBV7-2 and TRBJ2-3; possible D gene TRBD2, 7 bases. The CDR3 is 16 amino acids. V dropped 5 bases and J dropped 4 bases, with 19 bases sitting between them. The germline V gene has CDR1 SGHTA and CDR2 FQGNSA. The CDR3 is CASSLGVGGGSDTQYF. The CDR3 DNA sequence: TGTGCCAGCAGCCTAGGGGTTGGCGGGGGCTCAGATACGCAGTATTTT.

V and J are TRBV29-1 and TRBJ2-2; 7 bases line up with TRBD1. The CDR3 has 15 residues. Germline CDR1 and CDR2: SQVTM and ANQGSEA. V shed 4 bases and J 0 bases; nucleotides not matched to a gene: 5. CDR3 sequence: CSVGVGTANTGELFF. The CDR3 nucleotides read TGCAGCGTTGGTGTGGGGACAGCGAACACCGGGGAGCTGTTTTTT.

The V and J genes are TRBV28 and TRBJ2-3, with 9 bases lining up with TRBD2. Germline V gives CDR1 MDHEN, CDR2 SYDVKM. The CDR3 consists of 13 residues. V shed 8 bases, J shed 5 bases, and the junction held 5 bases outside the gene matches. DNA for the CDR3: TGTGCCAGCTGTAGCGGGGGAAGAGATACGCAGTATTTT. Translating gives CASCSGGRDTQYF.

The gene calls are TRBV9 and TRBJ2-5; D not resolved. The J call is in doubt because the DNA end fits TRBJ2-1 better. Looked up from germline, CDR1 is SGDLS and CDR2 is YYNGEE. This CDR3 comprises 13 residues. The CDR3 loop is CASSPDFYNEQFF. The CDR3 bases are TGTGCCAGCAGCCCCGACTTCTACAATGAGCAGTTCTTC.

The chain uses TRBV3-1 and TRBJ2-1; 7 nucleotides align to TRBD2. Germline loops: CDR1 LGHDT, CDR2 YNNKEL (reference sequence). The CDR3 has 17 residues. V shed 0 bases, J shed 7 bases, and the junction held 12 bases outside the gene matches. DNA of the CDR3: TGTGCCAGCAGCCAAGATTCGTCGCGGGGGTTAAGAAATGAGCAGTTCTTC. Protein: CASSQDSSRGLRNEQFF.

This clonotype turned up a few times. The gene calls are TRBV9 and TRBJ2-7; TRBD2 aligns across 8 bases. TRBJ2-1 explains the end of the DNA better; the J call may be wrong. This CDR3 contains 14 residues. Germline V CDR1 and CDR2: SGDLS, YYNGEE. CDR3 DNA: TGTGCCAGCAGCGTAGAGGGGGAGCGGGGGTGGCAGTTCTTC. Residues: CASSVEGERGWQFF.

This clonotype occurred a few times. The gene calls are TRBV5-1 and TRBJ2-7; 8 positions match TRBD1. Germline V gene lookup returns CDR1 SGHRS and CDR2 YFSETQ. The junction had 5 bases not matched to a gene; V was cut back by 3 bases and J by 3 bases. The CDR3 has 14 amino acids. The CDR3: CASSWGQVSYEQYF. In DNA form, the CDR3 reads TGCGCCAGCAGCTGGGGACAGGTCAGCTACGAGCAGTACTTC.

This sequence joins TRBV2 and TRBJ1-2; the D gene is possibly TRBD1 (5 bases). Trimming cost V 7 bases and J 7 bases, with 16 bases left between them. Germline V gene data show CDR1 as SNHLY and CDR2 as FYNNEI. This CDR3 has 13 amino acids. The CDR3 nucleotides read TGTGCCAGCACGGGGACCGTGAATCGTGGCTACACCTTC. It is translated as CASTGTVNRGYTF.

The chain couples TRBV7-2 to TRBJ2-3, with D maybe TRBD2 (7 bases). V was trimmed by 2 bases and J by 11 bases, leaving 17 bases between them. This CDR3 has 14 residues. Per the germline V gene, CDR1 is SGHTA and CDR2 is FQGNSA. For the CDR3, the DNA is TGTGCCAGCAGCTTACTAGGGGGGGCTTTAGTGCAGTATTTT. Protein: CASSLLGGALVQYF.

This clonotype was detected a few times. This chain uses TRBV6-2 or TRBV6-3 with TRBJ2-3; maybe TRBD1 (6 bases). The germline V gene has CDR1 MNHEY and CDR2 SVGEGT. The CDR3 length is 13 residues. Trimming removed 7 bases at V and 2 bases at J, with 10 bases between. The CDR3 here is CASNGQNTDTQYF. CDR3 coding DNA: TGTGCCAGCAACGGACAGAACACAGATACGCAGTATTTT.

V gene TRBV5-1 combines with J gene TRBJ1-2, with D uncertain. The CDR3 runs 13 residues. Germline V gene lookup returns CDR1 SGHRS and CDR2 YFSETQ. Between the trimmed V and J ends, which lost 1 base and 6 bases, there was a span of 10 bases. The CDR3: CASSLTGVNGYTF. The CDR3 region has the DNA TGCGCCAGCAGCTTGACCGGGGTAAATGGCTACACCTTC.

J is TRBJ1-2 and V is TRBV28; no firm D call. The CDR3 totals 17 residues. Germline assignment: CDR1 MDHEN and CDR2 SYDVKM. V shed 3 bases and J shed 0 bases, with 17 bases lying between them. The CDR3 loop reads CASSFPGTALANYGYTF. The CDR3 nucleotides read TGTGCCAGCAGTTTTCCGGGTACCGCGTTAGCTAACTATGGCTACACCTTC.

This clonotype was seen more than once but under ten times. The CDR3 does not end in the conserved phenylalanine or tryptophan, so this is likely a read error. This sequence joins TRBV6-6 and TRBJ1-1; D not certain. Germline V gives CDR1 MNHNY, CDR2 SVGAGI (reference sequence). The CDR3 totals 13 residues. V lost 5 bases, J lost 1 base, and 8 bases lay in between. CDR3 loop: CASSPVENTEAFL. The CDR3 region has the DNA TGTGCCAGCAGTCCCGTGGAGAACACTGAAGCTTTCCTT.

This clonotype was counted between two and nine times. The rearrangement uses TRBV5-1 and TRBJ1-2; 7 bases fit TRBD1. The CDR3 has 15 residues. V lost 4 bases, J lost 1 base, and 7 bases stayed unmatched. Germline CDR1 and CDR2: SGHRS and YFSETQ. As DNA, the CDR3 is TGCGCCAGCAGCGAGGGGACAGAAATTAACTATGGCTACACCTTC. Translating gives CASSEGTEINYGYTF.

A note on this clonotype: A read error may explain this, as a much larger clone is one base away. The CDR3, as DNA: TGCAGTGCTAGTGGCTATCTGAACCCCGGGGAGCTGTTTTTT. Protein: CSASGYLNPGELFF. This chain joins TRBV20-1 and TRBJ2-2, with unresolved D. Germline CDR1 DFQATT, CDR2 SNEGSKA (reference sequence). The CDR3 sequence is 14 residues long.

The chain uses TRBV5-1 and TRBJ2-1; 7 bases agree with TRBD1. Germline assignment: CDR1 SGHRS and CDR2 YFSETQ. The CDR3 consists of 15 residues. Trimming took 4 bases from V and 0 from J; bases not matched to a gene: 4. The CDR3 here is CASSRDSDSYNEQFF. CDR3 nucleotides: TGCGCCAGCAGCCGGGACAGCGACTCCTACAATGAGCAGTTCTTC.

This clonotype was found a few times. This chain uses TRBV20-1 with TRBJ2-4; 7 bases are shared with TRBD1. The CDR3 is made up of 15 amino acids. Germline V gene data show CDR1 as DFQATT and CDR2 as SNEGSKA (reference sequence). After removal of 4 bases from V and 1 base from J, the junction contained 7 bases not matched to a gene. CDR3 DNA sequence: TGCAGTGCTACGAGTCAGGGGGTTGCCAAAAACATTCAGTACTTC. Translating it yields CSATSQGVAKNIQYF.

The rearrangement uses TRBV7-9 and TRBJ2-3; perhaps TRBD2 as D (6 bases). Germline V CDR1 and CDR2: SEHNR, FQNEAQ (reference sequence). Between the trimmed V and J ends, which lost 5 bases and 0 bases, there was a span of 15 bases. The CDR3 covers 16 residues. The CDR3 is CASSPPGTSSTDTQYF. The CDR3 nucleotides read TGTGCCAGCAGCCCGCCCGGGACTTCTAGCACAGATACGCAGTATTTT.

V usage is TRBV28 and J usage is TRBJ1-2; no reliable D call. Germline V gene lookup returns CDR1 MDHEN and CDR2 SYDVKM. There are 14 residues in the CDR3. V was cut by 5 bases and J by 1 base, with 11 bases left in between. The CDR3 DNA sequence: TGTGCCAGCAGTCCCCCGGCAGTTAACTATGGCTACACCTTC. Translation: CASSPPAVNYGYTF.

V and J are TRBV6-5 and TRBJ2-7; 13 bases fit TRBD2. The CDR3 has 16 amino acids. CDR1 and CDR2 (germline): MNHEY, SVGAGI. V gave up 6 bases and J gave up 7 bases; unmatched junction bases: 12. In nucleotides, the CDR3 is TGTGCCAGCAGACGAACCGGGACTAGCGGGACTGGGGAGCAGTACTTC. This gives the protein CASRRTGTSGTGEQYF.